This T cell receptor beta chain was captured in a study of T cells after yellow fever vaccination. Whole-study results and caveats: A small proportion of clonotypes was detected in both the CD4 and CD8 compartments.

Trimming cost V 6 bases and J 5 bases, with 13 bases left between them. CDR3 length equals 13 residues. This clonotype was detected only a few times. Its antigen is unidentified. Each CDR3 protein is one row after TCRdb ran MiXCR on the 5' RACE reads. The table has under 700,000 distinct CDR3 sequences, about 17% seen once. The material was PBMCs, obtained 5 days after the first yellow fever vaccination. The sequence derives from a man aged 18 to 29 who received the YFV17D yellow fever vaccine. The rearrangement uses TRBV12-3 or TRBV12-4 and TRBJ1-1; no clear D. CDR3 nucleotides: TGTGCCAGCAGCTCGTTGGGTCGGACTGAAGCTTTCTTT. Protein sequence: CASSSLGRTEAFF.